Presented here are 15 T cell receptor beta chains from one specimen sequenced in a study of T cells in Graves' hyperthyroidism and ophthalmopathy. Amplified regions were TCR beta CDR3 sequences from RNA transcripts. The primer set for the first-round RT-PCR of the TCR CDR3 was HTBI. Each CDR3 protein is one row after TCRdb ran MiXCR on the multiplex PCR reads. The sample includes 750,000 to 900,000 distinct CDR3 sequences, roughly 40% of them seen just once. Sequenced material: blood. The receptors come from a man aged 18 to 30 with Graves' hyperthyroidism.

Many counts were recorded for this clonotype. V is TRBV12-3 or TRBV12-4 and J is TRBJ2-2; possible D gene TRBD2, 6 bases. Trimming stripped 5 bases from V and 10 bases from J, with 11 bases between. This CDR3 region has 12 residues. The CDR3 is CASSRLVQELFF. The CDR3 nucleotides read TGTGCCAGCAGTAGACTAGTGCAGGAGCTGTTTTTT.

This chain links TRBV7-2 with TRBJ1-4; possibly TRBD1 for D (5 bases). Germline-derived CDR1 and CDR2 are SGHTA and FQGNSA. This CDR3 spans 15 amino acids. The V end was cut by 5 bases, the J end by 4 bases, with 14 bases between. CDR3 region: CASSITGRGNEKLFF. The CDR3 bases are TGTGCCAGCAGCATTACAGGAAGGGGTAATGAAAAACTGTTTTTT.

This chain links TRBV5-1 with TRBJ2-5; TRBD2 is a possible D gene (6 bases). V was shortened by 0 bases and J by 10 bases, with 10 bases between the two germline ends. The CDR3 length is 12 residues. CDR1 is SGHRS, CDR2 YFSETQ, per germline. The CDR3 DNA reads as TGCGCCAGCAGCTTGGTTGGGGGGAACCAGTACTTC. The encoded protein is CASSLVGGNQYF.

This clonotype was seen ten or more times. This sequence joins TRBV25-1 and TRBJ1-1; possible D gene TRBD1, 6 bases. Germline V gene lookup returns CDR1 MGHDK and CDR2 SYGVNS. The CDR3 covers 14 residues. The V and J ends lost 2 bases and 5 bases respectively, with 12 bases between them. Written as DNA, the CDR3 is TGTGCCAGCAGTGAAATACAGGGAAAGACTGAAGCTTTCTTT. It specifies CASSEIQGKTEAFF.

V gene TRBV6-5 combines with J gene TRBJ1-2; possible D gene TRBD1, 5 bases. CDR1 is MNHEY and CDR2 is SVGAGI in the germline V gene. The CDR3 is made up of 15 amino acids. Trimming took off 6 bases at V and 1 base at J, with 15 bases between the two ends. The CDR3 region has the DNA TGTGCCAGCAGGGCAATTACGGGACTTAACTATGGCTACACCTTC. Its protein product is CASRAITGLNYGYTF.

The sample holds a few counts of this clonotype. The J gene is TRBJ1-1, the V gene TRBV7-2, with D perhaps TRBD1 (6 bases). Germline CDR1 and CDR2: SGHTA and FQGNSA. The CDR3 runs 15 residues. Trimming removed 4 bases from V and 5 bases from J, with 17 bases in between. CDR3 coding DNA: TGTGCCAGCAGCTGGGGGGGCGGTGAAGAGACTGAAGCTTTCTTT. Translating it yields CASSWGGGEETEAFF.

Regarding this clonotype: A much more abundant neighbour one base away suggests this may be a read error. This chain links TRBV14 with TRBJ2-2, with D possibly matching TRBD1 (6 bases). Germline-derived CDR1 and CDR2 are SGHDN and FVKESK. The CDR3 has 15 amino acids. Deletions cut 4 bases from V and 2 bases from J, with 11 bases between. Here the CDR3 DNA reads TGTGCCAGCAGCCGGGACAAGCATAACACCGGGGAGCTGTTTTTT. Residues: CASSRDKHNTGELFF.

In its sample, this clonotype was seen a few times. This chain connects TRBV10-3 to TRBJ2-7, with 7 bases that match TRBD1. The CDR3 covers 16 residues. J gave up 2 bases and V 3 bases, and 10 bases lay outside the gene matches. Germline V gene data show CDR1 as ENHRY and CDR2 as SYGVKD. The CDR3 protein is CAISDPEEGATYEQYF. Written as DNA, the CDR3 is TGTGCCATCAGTGACCCCGAAGAGGGGGCAACCTACGAGCAGTACTTC.

This clonotype was detected only a few times. V gene TRBV28 combines with J gene TRBJ1-5; no firm D call. The CDR3 length is 12 residues. The V gene's germline CDR1 is MDHEN and CDR2 SYDVKM. V lost 2 bases and J 6 bases, leaving 5 bases between the germline ends. CDR3 loop: CASSLETQPQHF. As DNA, the CDR3 is TGTGCCAGCAGTTTAGAGACTCAGCCCCAGCATTTT.

This clonotype was seen repeatedly, ten times or more. This chain connects TRBV10-2 to TRBJ2-1; maybe TRBD2 (5 bases). V was shortened by 6 bases and J by 3 bases, with 12 bases between the two germline ends. Germline V CDR1 and CDR2: WSHSY, SAAADI. The CDR3 has 14 amino acids. The CDR3 nucleotides read TGCGCCAGCAGGGGTGGCGGGCACTACAATGAGCAGTTCTTC. Translating it yields CASRGGGHYNEQFF.

This clonotype was counted once. This rearrangement joins TRBV7-2 to TRBJ2-2, with 11 nucleotides matching TRBD1. The CDR3 extends over 18 amino acids. J was trimmed by 4 bases and V by 4 bases; bases with no gene match: 11. Looked up from germline, CDR1 is SGHTA and CDR2 is FQGNSA. The CDR3 spells CASSSDGTGGSVTGELFF. In DNA, the CDR3 is TGTGCCAGCAGCTCAGACGGGACAGGGGGTTCGGTCACCGGGGAGCTGTTTTTT.

In nucleotides, the CDR3 is TGCAGCGTTGTATGGGGGACAGGGGCGAATCAGCCCCAGCATTTT. It specifies CSVVWGTGANQPQHF. The chain employs TRBV29-1 and TRBJ1-5; 10 nucleotides line up with TRBD1. The trim removed 4 bases at V and 4 bases at J, leaving 7 bases unmatched. Looked up from germline, CDR1 is SQVTM and CDR2 is ANQGSEA. The CDR3 is made up of 15 amino acids.

This clonotype was counted at least ten times. The chain uses TRBV7-9 and TRBJ2-7, with D possibly TRBD1 on 5 matching bases. Trimming cost V 4 bases and J 3 bases, with 10 bases left between them. This CDR3 comprises 13 residues. Germline V gene data show CDR1 as SEHNR and CDR2 as FQNEAQ (reference sequence). CDR3 in DNA: TGTGCCAGCAGCTCGGGCAGGGACTACGAGCAGTACTTC. It codes for CASSSGRDYEQYF. Full variable domain (remainder filled in from reference TRBV7-9 and TRBJ2-7): DTGVSQNPRHKITKRGQNVTFRCDPISEHNRLYWYRQTLGQGPEFLTYFQNEAQLEKSRLLSDRFSAERPKGSFSTLEIQRTEQGDSAMYLCASSSGRDYEQYFGPGTRLTVT.

This clonotype was detected a few times. The chain couples TRBV6-5 to TRBJ1-5, with D perhaps matching TRBD1 (6 bases). The CDR3 consists of 14 residues. V lost 0 bases and J 5 bases, leaving 8 bases between the germline ends. CDR1 MNHEY and CDR2 SVGAGI come from the germline V gene. The CDR3 region has the DNA TGTGCCAGCAGTTACTCGGGGGGGCATCAGCCCCAGCATTTT. Amino acid sequence: CASSYSGGHQPQHF.

This clonotype was seen at least ten times. For the CDR3, the DNA is TGTGCCAGCAGCGTAGCCGCCAGGTCGAGGGAGCAGTACTTC. This codes for CASSVAARSREQYF. The chain combines TRBV9 with TRBJ2-7; the D is unclear. Looked up from germline, CDR1 is SGDLS and CDR2 is YYNGEE. The CDR3 extends over 14 amino acids. V was trimmed by 0 bases and J by 7 bases, leaving 14 bases between them.